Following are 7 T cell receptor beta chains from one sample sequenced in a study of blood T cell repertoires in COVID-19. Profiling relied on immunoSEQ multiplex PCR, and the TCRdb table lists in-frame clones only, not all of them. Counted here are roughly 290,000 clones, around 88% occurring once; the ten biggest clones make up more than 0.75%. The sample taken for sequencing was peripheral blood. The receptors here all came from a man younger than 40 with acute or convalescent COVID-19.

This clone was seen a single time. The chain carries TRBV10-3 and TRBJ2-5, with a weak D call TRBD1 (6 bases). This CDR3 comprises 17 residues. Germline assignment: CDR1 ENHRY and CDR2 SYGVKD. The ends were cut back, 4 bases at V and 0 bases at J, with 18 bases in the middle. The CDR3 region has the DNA TGTGCCATCAGTGGGGTTTCCGGGACAACCAACCAAGAGACCCAGTACTTC. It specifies CAISGVSGTTNQETQYF.

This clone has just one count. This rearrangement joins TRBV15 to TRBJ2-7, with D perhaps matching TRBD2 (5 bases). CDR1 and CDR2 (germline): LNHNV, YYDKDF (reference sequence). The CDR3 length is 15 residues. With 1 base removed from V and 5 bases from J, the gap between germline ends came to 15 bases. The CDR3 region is CATSRGTTSGDEQYF. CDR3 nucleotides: TGTGCCACCAGCAGAGGGACGACCTCCGGGGACGAGCAGTACTTC.

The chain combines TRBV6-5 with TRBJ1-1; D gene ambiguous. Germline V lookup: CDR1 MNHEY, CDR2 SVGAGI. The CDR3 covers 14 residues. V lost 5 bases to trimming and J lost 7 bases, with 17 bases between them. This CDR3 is CASSTEGGGLEAFF. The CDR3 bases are TGTGCCAGCAGTACCGAGGGCGGCGGACTTGAAGCTTTCTTT.

The CDR3 loop is CALSTNTGELFF. The CDR3 bases are TGTGCCCTTAGCACGAACACCGGGGAGCTGTTTTTT. The gene calls are TRBV6-1 and TRBJ2-2; D is ambiguous. The CDR3 totals 12 residues. V lost 11 bases and J lost 0, with 7 bases in between. The germline V gene encodes CDR1 MNHNS and CDR2 SASEGT.

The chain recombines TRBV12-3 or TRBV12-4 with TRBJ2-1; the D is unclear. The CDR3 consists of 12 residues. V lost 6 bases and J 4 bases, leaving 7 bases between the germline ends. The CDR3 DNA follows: TGTGCCAGCAGCCTCCGTTACAATGAGCAGTTCTTC. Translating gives CASSLRYNEQFF.

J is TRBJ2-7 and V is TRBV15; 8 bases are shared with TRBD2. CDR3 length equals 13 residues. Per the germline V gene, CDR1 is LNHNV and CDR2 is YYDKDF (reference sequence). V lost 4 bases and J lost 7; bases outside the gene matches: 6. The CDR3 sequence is CATSNPAGVEQYF. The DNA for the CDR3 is TGTGCCACCAGCAACCCAGCGGGAGTAGAGCAGTACTTC.

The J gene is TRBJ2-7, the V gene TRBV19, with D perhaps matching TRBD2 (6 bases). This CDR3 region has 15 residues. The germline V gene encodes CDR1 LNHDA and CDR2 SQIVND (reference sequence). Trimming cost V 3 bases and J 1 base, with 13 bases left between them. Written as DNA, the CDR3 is TGTGCCAGTAGTATTCGACTAGGTGGGTCCTACGAGCAGTACTTC. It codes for CASSIRLGGSYEQYF.